The 6 T cell receptor beta chains below all came from one sample that was sequenced in a study of blood T cell repertoires in COVID-19. Sequencing was performed with immunoSEQ multiplex PCR; in TCRdb, only in-frame clones are kept and a portion is missing. The sample includes roughly 380,000 clones, about 85% of them seen just once. The sequenced sample was peripheral blood. Receptor source: a young woman with acute or convalescent COVID-19.

In this sample, this clone turned up a few times. V and J are TRBV6-2 or TRBV6-3 and TRBJ2-2; 7 nucleotides match TRBD2. Looked up from germline, CDR1 is MNHEY and CDR2 is SVGEGT. The CDR3 is 15 amino acids. The junction had 3 bases not matched to a gene; V was cut back by 0 bases and J by 5 bases. The CDR3 region has the DNA TGTGCCAGCAGTTACTCGAGCGGGGATACCGGGGAGCTGTTTTTT. It is translated as CASSYSSGDTGELFF.

The rearrangement uses TRBV2 and TRBJ1-2, with 7 bases that match TRBD1. J was trimmed by 4 bases and V by 3 bases; bases with no gene match: 8. The CDR3 is 15 amino acids. Looked up from germline, CDR1 is SNHLY and CDR2 is FYNNEI. Here the CDR3 reads CASSDVRQGVYGYTF. The CDR3 DNA is TGTGCCAGCAGTGACGTGAGACAGGGAGTCTATGGCTACACCTTC.

The rearrangement uses TRBV5-4 and TRBJ2-7; weak D call: TRBD1 (6 bases). V lost 4 bases and J 2 bases, leaving 16 bases between the germline ends. This CDR3 has 15 amino acids. The V gene's germline CDR1 is SGHNT and CDR2 YYREEE (reference sequence). The CDR3 loop reads CASSDTGIRAYEQYF. DNA for the CDR3: TGTGCCAGCAGCGATACAGGGATACGGGCCTACGAGCAGTACTTC.

The rearrangement joins TRBV28 to TRBJ1-3; perhaps TRBD1 as D (6 bases). The CDR3 extends over 13 amino acids. Trimming stripped 6 bases from V and 1 base from J, with 7 bases between. Germline V CDR1 and CDR2: MDHEN, SYDVKM. CDR3 residues: CASRGTSGNTIYF. CDR3 bases: TGTGCCAGCAGAGGGACATCTGGAAACACCATATATTTT.

The V call is TRBV27, the J call TRBJ1-1, with D possibly TRBD1 on 6 matching bases. The germline gives CDR1 MNHEY, CDR2 SMNVEV (reference sequence). V was pared by 4 bases and J by 8 bases, with 11 bases between. This CDR3 has 12 amino acids. The CDR3 spells CASSSRGEEAFF. DNA for the CDR3: TGTGCCAGCAGTTCCAGGGGTGAGGAAGCTTTCTTT.

This rearrangement joins TRBV20-1 to TRBJ1-1, with D uncertain. The germline V gene has CDR1 DFQATT and CDR2 SNEGSKA (reference sequence). CDR3 length: 11 residues. V lost 2 bases, J lost 9 bases, and 10 bases lay in between. CDR3 amino acids: CSARRKEQAFF. DNA for the CDR3: TGCAGTGCTAGAAGGAAGGAGCAAGCTTTCTTT.